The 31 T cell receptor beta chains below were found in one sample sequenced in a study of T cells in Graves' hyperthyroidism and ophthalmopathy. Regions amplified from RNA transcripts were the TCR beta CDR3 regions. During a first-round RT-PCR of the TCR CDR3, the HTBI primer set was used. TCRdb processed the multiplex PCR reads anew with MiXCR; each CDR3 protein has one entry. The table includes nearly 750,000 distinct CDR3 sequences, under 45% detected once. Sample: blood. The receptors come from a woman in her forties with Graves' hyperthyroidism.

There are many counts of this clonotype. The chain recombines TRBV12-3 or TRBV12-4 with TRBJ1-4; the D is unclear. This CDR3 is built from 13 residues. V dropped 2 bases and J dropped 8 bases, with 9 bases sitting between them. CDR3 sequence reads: CASSLTGAEKLFF. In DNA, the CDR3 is TGTGCCAGCAGTTTAACGGGCGCCGAAAAACTGTTTTTT.

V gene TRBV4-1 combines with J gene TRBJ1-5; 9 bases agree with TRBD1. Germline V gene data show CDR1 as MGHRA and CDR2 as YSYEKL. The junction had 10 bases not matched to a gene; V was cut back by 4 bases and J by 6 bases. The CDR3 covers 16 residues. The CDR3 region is CASSRLGTGFSQPQHF. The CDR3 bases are TGCGCCAGCAGCCGACTTGGGACAGGGTTCTCTCAGCCCCAGCATTTT.

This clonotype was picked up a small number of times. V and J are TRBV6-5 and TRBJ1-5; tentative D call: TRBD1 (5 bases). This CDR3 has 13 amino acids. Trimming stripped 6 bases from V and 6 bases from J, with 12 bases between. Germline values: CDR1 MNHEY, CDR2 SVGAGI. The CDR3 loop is CASRGAIGQPQHF. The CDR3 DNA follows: TGTGCCAGCAGAGGGGCCATAGGTCAGCCCCAGCATTTT.

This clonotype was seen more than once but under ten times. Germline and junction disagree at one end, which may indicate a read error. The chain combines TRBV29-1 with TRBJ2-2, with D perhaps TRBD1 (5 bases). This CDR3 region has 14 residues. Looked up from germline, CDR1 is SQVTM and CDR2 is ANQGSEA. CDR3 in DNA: TGTGCCTGGAGTGTAGGACACAACACCGGGGAGCTGTTTTTT. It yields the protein CAWSVGHNTGELFF.

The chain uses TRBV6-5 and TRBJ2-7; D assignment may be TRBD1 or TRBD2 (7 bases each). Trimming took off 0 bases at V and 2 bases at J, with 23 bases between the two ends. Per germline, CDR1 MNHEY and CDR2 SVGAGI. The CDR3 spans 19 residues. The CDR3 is CASSYSFHPRGGTTYEQYF. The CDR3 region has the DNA TGTGCCAGCAGTTACTCGTTTCACCCCAGGGGGGGGACCACCTACGAGCAGTACTTC.

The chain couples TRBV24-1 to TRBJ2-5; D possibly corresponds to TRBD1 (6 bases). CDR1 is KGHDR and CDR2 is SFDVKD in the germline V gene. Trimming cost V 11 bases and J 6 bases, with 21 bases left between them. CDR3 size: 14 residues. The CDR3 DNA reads TGTGCCAGCTCACCACCAGGGGCGAAGCAGACCCAGTACTTC. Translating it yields CASSPPGAKQTQYF.

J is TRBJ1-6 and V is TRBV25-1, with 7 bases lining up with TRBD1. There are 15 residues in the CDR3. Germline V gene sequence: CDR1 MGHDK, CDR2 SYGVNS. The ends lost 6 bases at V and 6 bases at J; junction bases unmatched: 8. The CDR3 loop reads CASSQEGGPNSPLHF. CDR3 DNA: TGTGCCAGCAGCCAAGAAGGGGGCCCTAATTCACCCCTCCACTTT.

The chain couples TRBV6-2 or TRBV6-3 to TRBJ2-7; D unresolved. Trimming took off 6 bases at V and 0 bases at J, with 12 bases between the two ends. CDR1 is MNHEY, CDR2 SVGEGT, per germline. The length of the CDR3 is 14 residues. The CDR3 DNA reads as TGTGCCAGCAGCTCGCACAACCCCTCCTACGAGCAGTACTTC. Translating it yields CASSSHNPSYEQYF.

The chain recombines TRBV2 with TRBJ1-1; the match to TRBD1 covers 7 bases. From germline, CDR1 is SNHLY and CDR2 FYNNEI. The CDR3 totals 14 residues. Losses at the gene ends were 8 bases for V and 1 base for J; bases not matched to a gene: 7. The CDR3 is CASRRTGENTEAFF. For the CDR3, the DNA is TGTGCCAGCCGCCGGACAGGAGAGAACACTGAAGCTTTCTTT.

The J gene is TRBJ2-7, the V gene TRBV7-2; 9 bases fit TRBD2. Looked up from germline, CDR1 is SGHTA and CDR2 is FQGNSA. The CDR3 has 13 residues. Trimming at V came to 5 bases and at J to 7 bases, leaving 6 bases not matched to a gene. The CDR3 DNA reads TGTGCCAGCAGCCCAGGACTAGCGAGGGAGCAGTACTTC. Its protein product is CASSPGLAREQYF.

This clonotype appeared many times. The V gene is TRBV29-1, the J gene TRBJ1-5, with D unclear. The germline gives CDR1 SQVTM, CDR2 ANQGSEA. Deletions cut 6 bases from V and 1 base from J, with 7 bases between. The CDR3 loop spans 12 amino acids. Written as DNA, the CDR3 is TGCAGCGTGGGAGACAGCAATCAGCCCCAGCATTTT. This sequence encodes CSVGDSNQPQHF.

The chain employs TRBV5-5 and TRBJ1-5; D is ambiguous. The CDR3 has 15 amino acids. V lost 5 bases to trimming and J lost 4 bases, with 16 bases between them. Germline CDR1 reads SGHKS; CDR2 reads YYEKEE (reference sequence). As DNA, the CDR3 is TGTGCCAGCAGTCCGTTCCGAACCGGTAATCAGCCCCAGCATTTT. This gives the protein CASSPFRTGNQPQHF.

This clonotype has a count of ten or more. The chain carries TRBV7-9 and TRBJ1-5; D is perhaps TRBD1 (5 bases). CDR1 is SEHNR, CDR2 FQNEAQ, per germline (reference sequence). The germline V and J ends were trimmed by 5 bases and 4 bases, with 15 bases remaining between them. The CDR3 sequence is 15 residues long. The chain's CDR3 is CASSETGDGNQPQHF. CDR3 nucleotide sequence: TGTGCCAGCAGCGAAACGGGGGATGGGAATCAGCCCCAGCATTTT.

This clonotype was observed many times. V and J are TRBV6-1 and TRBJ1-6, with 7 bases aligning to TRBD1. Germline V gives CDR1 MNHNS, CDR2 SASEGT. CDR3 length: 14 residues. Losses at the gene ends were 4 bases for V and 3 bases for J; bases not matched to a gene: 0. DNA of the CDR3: TGTGCCAGCAGTGGACAGGGCTATAATTCACCCCTCCACTTT. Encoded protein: CASSGQGYNSPLHF.

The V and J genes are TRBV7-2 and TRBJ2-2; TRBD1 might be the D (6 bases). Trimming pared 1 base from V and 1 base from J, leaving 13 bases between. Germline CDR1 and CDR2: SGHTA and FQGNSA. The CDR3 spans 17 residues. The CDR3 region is CASSLVPWGQNTGELFF. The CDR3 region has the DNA TGTGCCAGCAGCTTAGTCCCCTGGGGGCAGAACACCGGGGAGCTGTTTTTT.

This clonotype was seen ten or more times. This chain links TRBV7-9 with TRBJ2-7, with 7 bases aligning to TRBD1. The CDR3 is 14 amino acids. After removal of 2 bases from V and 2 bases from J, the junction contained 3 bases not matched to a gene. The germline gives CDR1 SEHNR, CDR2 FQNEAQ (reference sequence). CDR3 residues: CASSLTTGTYEQYF. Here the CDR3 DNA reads TGTGCCAGCAGCTTAACGACAGGGACCTACGAGCAGTACTTC.

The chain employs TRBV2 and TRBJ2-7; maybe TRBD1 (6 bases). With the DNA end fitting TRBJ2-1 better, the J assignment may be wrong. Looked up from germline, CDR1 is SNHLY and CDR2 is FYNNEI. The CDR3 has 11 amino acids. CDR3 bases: TGTGCCAGCAGCTTAGAAGGGGGGCAGTTCTTC. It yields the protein CASSLEGGQFF.

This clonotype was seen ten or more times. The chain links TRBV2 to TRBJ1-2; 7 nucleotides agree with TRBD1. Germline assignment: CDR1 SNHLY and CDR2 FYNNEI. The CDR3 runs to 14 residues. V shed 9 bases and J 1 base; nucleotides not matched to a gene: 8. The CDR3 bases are TGTGCCAGTAGTCCGGGACAGCTTAACTATGGCTACACCTTC. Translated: CASSPGQLNYGYTF.

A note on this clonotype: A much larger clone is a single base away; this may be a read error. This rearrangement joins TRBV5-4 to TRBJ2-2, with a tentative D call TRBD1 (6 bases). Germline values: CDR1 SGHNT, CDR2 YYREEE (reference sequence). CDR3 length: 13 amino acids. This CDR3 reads CVSSLDRSGELFF. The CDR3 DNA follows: TGTGTCAGCAGCTTAGACAGGTCCGGGGAGCTGTTTTTT.

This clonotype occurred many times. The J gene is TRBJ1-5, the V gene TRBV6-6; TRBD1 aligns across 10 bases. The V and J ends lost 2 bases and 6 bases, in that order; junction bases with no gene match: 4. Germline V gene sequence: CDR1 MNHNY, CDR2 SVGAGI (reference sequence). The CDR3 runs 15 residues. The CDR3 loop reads CASSYGDRGRQPQHF. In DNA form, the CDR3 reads TGTGCCAGCAGTTACGGTGACAGGGGGCGTCAGCCCCAGCATTTT.

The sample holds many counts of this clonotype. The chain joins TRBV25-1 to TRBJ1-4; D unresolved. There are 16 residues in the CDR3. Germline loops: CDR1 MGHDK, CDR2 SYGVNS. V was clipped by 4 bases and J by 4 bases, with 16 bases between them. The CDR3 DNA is TGTGCCAGCAGTGGCATCGACGGATCCTATAATGAAAAACTGTTTTTT. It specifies CASSGIDGSYNEKLFF.

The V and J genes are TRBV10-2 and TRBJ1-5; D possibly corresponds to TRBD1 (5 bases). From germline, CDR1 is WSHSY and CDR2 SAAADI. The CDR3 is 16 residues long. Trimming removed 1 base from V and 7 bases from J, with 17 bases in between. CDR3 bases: TGCGCCAGCAGTGAGTTGCAGGGCGGTGGGGAACAGCCCCAGCATTTT. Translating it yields CASSELQGGGEQPQHF.

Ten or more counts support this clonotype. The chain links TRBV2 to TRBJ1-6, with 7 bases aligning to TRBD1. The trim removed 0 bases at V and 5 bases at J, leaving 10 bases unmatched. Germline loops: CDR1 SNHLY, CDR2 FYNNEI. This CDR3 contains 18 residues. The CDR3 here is CASSEALGGQINNSPLHF. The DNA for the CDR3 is TGTGCCAGCAGTGAAGCGCTTGGGGGACAGATTAATAATTCACCCCTCCACTTT.

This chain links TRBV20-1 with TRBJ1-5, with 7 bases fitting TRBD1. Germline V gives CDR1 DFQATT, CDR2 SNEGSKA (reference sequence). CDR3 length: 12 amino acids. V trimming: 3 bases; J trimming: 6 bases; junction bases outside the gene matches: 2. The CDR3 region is CSARTGFQPQHF. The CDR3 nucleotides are TGCAGTGCTAGGACAGGGTTTCAGCCCCAGCATTTT.

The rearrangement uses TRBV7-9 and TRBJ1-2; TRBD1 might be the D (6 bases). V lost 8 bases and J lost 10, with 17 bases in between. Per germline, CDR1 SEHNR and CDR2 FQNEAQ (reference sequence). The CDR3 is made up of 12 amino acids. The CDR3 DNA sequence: TGTGCCAGCGGCCTCTACAGGGTCACCTACACCTTC. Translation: CASGLYRVTYTF.

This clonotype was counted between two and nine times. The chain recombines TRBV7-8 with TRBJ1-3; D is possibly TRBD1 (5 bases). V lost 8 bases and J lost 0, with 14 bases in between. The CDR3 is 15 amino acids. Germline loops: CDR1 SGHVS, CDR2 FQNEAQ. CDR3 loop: CASPGQTSSGNTIYF. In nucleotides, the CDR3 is TGTGCCAGCCCGGGGCAGACCAGCTCTGGAAACACCATATATTTT.

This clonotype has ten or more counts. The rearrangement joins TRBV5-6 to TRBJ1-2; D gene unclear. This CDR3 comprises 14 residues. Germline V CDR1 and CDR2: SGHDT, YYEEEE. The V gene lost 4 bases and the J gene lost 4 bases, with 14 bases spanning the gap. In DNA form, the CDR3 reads TGTGCCAGCAGCAAACAAGGGTTTGGCTATGGCTACACCTTC. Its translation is CASSKQGFGYGYTF.

CDR3 protein: CAVPGQGPSMNTEAFF. CDR3 DNA sequence: TGTGCCGTACCGGGACAGGGGCCCTCAATGAACACTGAAGCTTTCTTT. This chain links TRBV6-6 with TRBJ1-1, with 10 bases that match TRBD1. Unmatched junction bases numbered 12, after V lost 11 bases and J lost 0 bases. The CDR3 runs to 16 residues. Looked up from germline, CDR1 is MNHNY and CDR2 is SVGAGI (reference sequence).

Here the CDR3 DNA reads TGTGCCACCAGACAGGGGTATGAGCAGTTCTTC. Translation gives CATRQGYEQFF. The chain is built from TRBV10-3 and TRBJ2-1; 8 bases map to TRBD1. J was trimmed by 8 bases and V by 10 bases; bases with no gene match: 4. CDR1 is ENHRY and CDR2 is SYGVKD in the germline V gene. This CDR3 is built from 11 residues.

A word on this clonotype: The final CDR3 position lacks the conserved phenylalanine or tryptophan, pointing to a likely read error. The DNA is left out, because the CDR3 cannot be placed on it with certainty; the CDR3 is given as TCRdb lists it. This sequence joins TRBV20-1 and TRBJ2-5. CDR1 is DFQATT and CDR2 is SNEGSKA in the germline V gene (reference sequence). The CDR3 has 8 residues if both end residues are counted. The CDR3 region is CSASTSIG.

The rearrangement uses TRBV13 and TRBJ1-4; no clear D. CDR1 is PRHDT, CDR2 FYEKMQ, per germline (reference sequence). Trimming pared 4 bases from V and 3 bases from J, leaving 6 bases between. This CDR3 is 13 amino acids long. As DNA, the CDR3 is TGTGCCAGCAGCTCGCGGGCTAATGAAAAACTGTTTTTT. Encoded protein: CASSSRANEKLFF.